This T cell receptor (beta chain) was profiled in a study of shared clonotypes between healthy human individuals. Data came from immunoSEQ multiplex PCR; TCRdb stores just in-frame clones and leaves some out. The top ten clones hold about 0.45% of a sample with approximately 1.5 million clones, approximately 98% of them seen once. The V end lost 6 bases, the J end lost 3 bases, and 17 bases lay between the germline ends. This CDR3 region has 15 residues. Germline loops: CDR1 MNHNS, CDR2 SASEGT. The material sequenced was naive CD4+ T cells sorted from blood. Described subset: CD45RA+ positively selected. The gene calls are TRBV6-1 and TRBJ2-5; perhaps D is TRBD1 or TRBD2 (5 bases each). The receptor was isolated from a man aged 30 to 45 in good health. The CDR3 is CASSVVGTDKETQYF. CDR3 nucleotide sequence: TGTGCCAGCAGCGTCGTCGGGACCGATAAAGAGACCCAGTACTTC.